The rows below give T cell receptor beta chains drawn from one sample of a study of blood T cells in healthy people across ages. TCRdb passed the 5' RACE reads through MiXCR, listing each CDR3 protein once. The top ten clones hold roughly 14% of a sample with 1 million to 1.2 million distinct CDR3 sequences, 35% to 45% of them seen once. The sample taken for sequencing was blood. These receptors all come from a man aged 18 to 30 in good health. Each CDR3 is given without its conserved first and last residue. D genes are given only for firm matches. For some rows the clone size is stated as once, few or many, or as a class when expanded; others skip it.

D,V,J,size,CDR3
TRBD1,TRBV6-5,TRBJ2-2,NA,ASSTPGQGSGELF
TRBD2,TRBV20-1,TRBJ2-1,NA,SARGGGGAGEQF
TRBD1,TRBV20-1,TRBJ2-5,NA,SARGMTGDFQETQY
NA,TRBV2,TRBJ1-5,few,ASQTGNQPQH
NA,TRBV3-1,TRBJ2-7,NA,ASSQDQGRSYEQY
TRBD2,TRBV9,TRBJ2-3,NA,ASSPRTSGYTDTQY
NA,TRBV12-3/TRBV12-4,TRBJ2-5,few,ASSTEGETQY
TRBD1,TRBV7-2,TRBJ1-2,NA,ASNQDRGAHGYT
NA,TRBV6-5,TRBJ2-7,few,ASGPQTYEQY
NA,TRBV12-5,TRBJ1-1,NA,ASGLDDGRNTEAF
NA,TRBV3-1,TRBJ2-1,NA,ASSQDQTQHNEQF
NA,TRBV20-1,NA,NA,SARDLGPAYNEQY
NA,TRBV18,TRBJ1-5,few,ASSETGSNQPQH
NA,TRBV11-3,TRBJ2-1,NA,ASSLASQASYNEQF
NA,TRBV9,TRBJ2-1,NA,AGTQEGNEQF
NA,TRBV7-2,TRBJ1-2,many,ASSLVSRTVYGYT
TRBD2,TRBV3-1,TRBJ2-1,NA,ASSQDWASGVYNEQF
NA,TRBV29-1,TRBJ2-5,many,SVRPLAAIETQY
NA,TRBV5-1,TRBJ2-3,few,ASSLGTATSTDTQY
NA,TRBV6-2/TRBV6-3,TRBJ1-2,few,ATSDRSNYGYT
TRBD1,TRBV7-2,TRBJ1-2,few,ASSLARGQPGYT
NA,TRBV4-2,TRBJ1-2,few,ASSDGTYLNGYT
TRBD2,TRBV4-2,TRBJ2-4,many,ASSQEEASGKNIQY
TRBD1,TRBV29-1,TRBJ1-2,NA,TYWPTGIYGYT
NA,TRBV10-3,TRBJ1-4,NA,AISSGRTNEKLF
NA,TRBV12-3/TRBV12-4,TRBJ2-7,NA,AGSPGWGWDSYEQY
NA,TRBV12-3/TRBV12-4,TRBJ1-1,few,ASSRLQGIAEAF
NA,TRBV2,TRBJ1-2,NA,ASREWPANYGYT
TRBD1,TRBV28,TRBJ1-2,NA,ASSLSTGGAHGYT
TRBD1,TRBV18,TRBJ2-7,NA,ASSEDRTYEQY
TRBD2,TRBV2,TRBJ2-3,few,ASSEATLAGGQDTQY
TRBD1,TRBV4-3,TRBJ2-1,NA,ASSQDLVPDRRNEQF
NA,TRBV5-5,TRBJ1-5,NA,ASSPRTGTSYQAQH
NA,TRBV7-9,TRBJ1-1,once,ASGRGIEAF
NA,TRBV11-2,TRBJ2-1,many,ASSPRADSSYNEQF